The 17 T cell receptor beta chains below were found in one sample sequenced in a study of sequential checkpoint blockade in melanoma. Treatment given: randomized to nivolumab then ipilimumab (arm A) or the reverse (arm B). TCRdb keeps only in-frame clones here, not all; method: immunoSEQ multiplex PCR. Here the sample spans more than 8,500 clones, roughly 20% being singletons. The source material was tumor tissue (inferred from file names), sampled from a patient given nivolumab and ipilimumab in sequence. The receptor set was obtained from a human donor with melanoma.

This clone was detected many times. This chain joins TRBV23-1 and TRBJ2-2, with D perhaps being TRBD1 or TRBD2 (5 bases each). TRBV23-1 counts as an open reading frame of uncertain function. CDR3 length: 15 residues. V lost 6 bases and J 2 bases, leaving 13 bases between the germline ends. The CDR3 reads CASSQVRGNTGELFF. In DNA, the CDR3 is TGCGCCAGCAGCCAAGTCCGGGGCAACACCGGGGAGCTGTTTTTT.

A few counts support this clone. An end of the junction differs from the germline gene, which may be a read error. This chain connects TRBV19 to TRBJ1-2; weak D call: TRBD1 (6 bases). CDR1 LNHDA and CDR2 SQIVND come from the germline V gene (reference sequence). The CDR3 is 14 residues long. The CDR3 protein is CASRIGERGGGYTF. CDR3 nucleotide sequence: TGTGCCAGTAGAATAGGGGAAAGGGGGGGTGGCTACACCTTC.

CDR3 protein: CASSPLKRGGWGTDTQYF. The CDR3, as DNA: TGTGCCAGCTCACCTTTAAAGCGGGGGGGCTGGGGCACAGATACGCAGTATTTT. The chain carries TRBV18 and TRBJ2-3, with 10 bases that match TRBD2. From germline, CDR1 is KGHSH and CDR2 LQKENI. The CDR3 is made up of 18 amino acids. The junction had 10 bases not matched to a gene; V was cut back by 3 bases and J by 1 base.

The V and J genes are TRBV19 and TRBJ1-5; D is undetermined. Germline CDR1 LNHDA, CDR2 SQIVND (reference sequence). Trimming removed 7 bases at V and 0 bases at J, with 13 bases between. CDR3 length equals 15 residues. The CDR3 loop is CASTPRRNSNQPQHF. Here the CDR3 DNA reads TGTGCCAGTACGCCAAGAAGGAATAGCAATCAGCCCCAGCATTTT.

The genes are TRBV29-1 and TRBJ2-5; D perhaps matches TRBD2 (5 bases). The CDR3 length is 12 residues. CDR1 is SQVTM, CDR2 ANQGSEA, per germline. Trimming pared 4 bases from V and 5 bases from J, leaving 11 bases between. CDR3 nucleotides: TGCAGCGTTGCTGGATCGGGGGAGACCCAGTACTTC. Protein product: CSVAGSGETQYF.

The V and J genes are TRBV28 and TRBJ2-3, with 7 bases identical to TRBD2. The V and J ends lost 6 bases and 0 bases, in that order; junction bases with no gene match: 15. The CDR3 extends over 18 amino acids. Germline V gene data show CDR1 as MDHEN and CDR2 as SYDVKM. The DNA of the CDR3 is TGTGCCAGCAGACGCGCGGGGGTAATGGGTACTAGCACAGATACGCAGTATTTT. Protein product: CASRRAGVMGTSTDTQYF.

This clone was observed a few times. Other DNA sequences from this sample encode an identical CDR3 as well. The chain uses TRBV11-3 and TRBJ1-5, with TRBD1 matching 7 bases. CDR1 is SGHNT, CDR2 YENEEA, per germline. The trim removed 5 bases at V and 4 bases at J, leaving 5 bases unmatched. This CDR3 region has 14 residues. The CDR3 sequence: CASSPGTANQPQHF. The CDR3 bases are TGTGCCAGCAGCCCTGGGACAGCAAATCAGCCCCAGCATTTT.

The V call is TRBV6-8, the J call TRBJ2-3, with 9 bases aligning to TRBD2. Germline V lookup: CDR1 MNHGY, CDR2 SAAAGT. This CDR3 has 15 amino acids. V lost 8 bases to trimming and J lost 2 bases; unmatched junction nucleotides: 8. The CDR3 is CASVGASGTTDTQYF. The CDR3, as DNA: TGTGCCAGCGTCGGAGCTAGCGGGACCACAGATACGCAGTATTTT.

The chain recombines TRBV6-8 with TRBJ2-2, with D perhaps given as TRBD1 or TRBD2 (5 bases each). Between the trimmed V and J ends, which lost 4 bases and 4 bases, there was a span of 10 bases. The CDR3 extends over 14 amino acids. The germline V gene encodes CDR1 MNHGY and CDR2 SAAAGT. The CDR3 sequence is CASSSTGPTGELFF. Here the CDR3 DNA reads TGTGCCAGCAGTTCGACGGGGCCCACCGGGGAGCTGTTTTTT.

V and J are TRBV12-5 and TRBJ1-1; unclear D gene. CDR3 size: 11 residues. Per germline, CDR1 LGHNT and CDR2 FRNRAP. CDR3 bases: TGTGCCAGCACCCACCGCGGCGAAGCTTTCTTT. Encoded protein: CASTHRGEAFF.

This clone was seen more than once but under ten times. One junction end disagrees with the germline gene, perhaps due to a read error. The J gene is TRBJ2-7, the V gene TRBV7-1; TRBD1 might be the D (5 bases). TRBV7-1 is an ORF for which the function is uncertain. There are 13 residues in the CDR3. This chain's CDR3 is CARSLGLDYEQYF. The CDR3 region has the DNA TGTGCCAGAAGCTTGGGGCTCGACTACGAGCAGTACTTC.

The V gene is TRBV28, the J gene TRBJ2-7, with 9 bases lining up with TRBD1. Germline V gene data show CDR1 as MDHEN and CDR2 as SYDVKM. The trim removed 10 bases at V and 7 bases at J, leaving 14 bases unmatched. CDR3 length equals 14 residues. The CDR3 protein is CATRPGQGQWEQYF. CDR3 nucleotide sequence: TGTGCCACCCGACCGGGACAGGGTCAGTGGGAGCAGTACTTC.

This clone was seen only a few times. The CDR3 sequence: CASSEATLPGHGGYLYGYTF. The CDR3 nucleotides read TGTGCCAGCAGTGAAGCAACTTTACCGGGACACGGGGGGTATCTTTATGGCTACACCTTC. The chain is built from TRBV6-7 and TRBJ1-2; perhaps TRBD1 as D (6 bases). TRBV6-7 is an ORF; its function is uncertain. The V end lost 5 bases, the J end lost 5 bases, and 33 bases lay between the germline ends. This CDR3 is 20 amino acids long.

This clone was picked up a small number of times. V is TRBV6-8 and J is TRBJ1-3; 9 nucleotides agree with TRBD1. This CDR3 contains 20 residues. Looked up from germline, CDR1 is MNHGY and CDR2 is SAAAGT. The ends lost 4 bases at V and 0 bases at J; junction bases unmatched: 16. Here the CDR3 DNA reads TGTGCCAGCAGTTCCTACCTCCGGGACAGGGAAACAGGCTCTGGAAACACCATATATTTT. Its protein is CASSSYLRDRETGSGNTIYF.

This clone has more than one count but fewer than ten. The chain links TRBV11-3 to TRBJ2-5; no clear D. The CDR3 runs 16 residues. V shed 1 base and J shed 1 base, with 13 bases lying between them. The germline V gene has CDR1 SGHNT and CDR2 YENEEA. The CDR3 DNA follows: TGTGCCAGCAGCTTAGGATTTGCGGTCGGCCAAGAGACCCAGTACTTC. Translating gives CASSLGFAVGQETQYF.

This chain connects TRBV11-3 to TRBJ2-2, with D possibly TRBD1 on 6 matching bases. The V end was cut by 3 bases, the J end by 6 bases, with 11 bases between. Germline CDR1 reads SGHNT; CDR2 reads YENEEA. The CDR3 length is 14 residues. For the CDR3, the DNA is TGTGCCAGCAGCTTCTTATCAGGGGCCGGGGAGCTGTTTTTT. It codes for CASSFLSGAGELFF.

The chain combines TRBV18 with TRBJ1-1, with 7 nucleotides matching TRBD1. In germline, CDR1 is KGHSH, CDR2 LQKENI. Trimming took 4 bases from V and 3 from J; bases not matched to a gene: 11. This CDR3 has 16 amino acids. Here the CDR3 reads CASSRRGATTDTEAFF. In DNA, the CDR3 is TGTGCCAGCTCACGCAGGGGGGCAACAACGGACACTGAAGCTTTCTTT.